This note documents a single T cell receptor (beta chain) sequence. This sample was taken from a study of CD8+CD57+ T cells in acquired aplastic anemia. Those patients picked for sequencing had displayed CD8+CD57+ cell expansion on flow cytometry. TCR beta VDJ and CDR3 profiling used genomic DNA as template. MiXCR, applied by TCRdb to the reads, yields one record per CDR3 protein. The sample shows 260,000 or so distinct CDR3 sequences, about 80% of them seen only once. Trimming cost V 1 base and J 3 bases, with 13 bases left between them. The CDR3 covers 15 residues. The germline CDR1 and CDR2 sequences are SGHRS and YFSETQ.

V and J are TRBV5-1 and TRBJ1-1; no clear D. The sample was sorted CD4+, CD8+, or CD8+CD57+ T cells (not recorded which) from PBMCs. This receptor was identified in a human donor with aplastic anemia. CDR3 region: CASSLYGTTDTEAFF. In nucleotides, the CDR3 is TGCGCCAGCAGCTTGTACGGTACCACGGACACTGAAGCTTTCTTT.